This T cell receptor beta chain was observed in a study of blood T cell repertoires in COVID-19. Study overall: The United States, Italy and Spain provided the acute and convalescent COVID-19 samples.

The CDR3 contains 15 residues. The ends lost 1 base at V and 5 bases at J; junction bases unmatched: 6. CDR1 is LGHDT, CDR2 YNNKEL, per germline (reference sequence). Original processing notes: Quantification of nucleated cells was approximated via reference gene primer amplification. Generated by immunoSEQ multiplex PCR, the TCRdb table keeps only in-frame clones and is missing some. V and J calls and clone size are copied from that table; D and trimming were computed from the DNA. This table has 120,000 to 150,000 clones, more than 75% appearing once. This sequence originates from a human donor with acute or convalescent COVID-19. The donor label of this sample is uncertain. The chain has TRBV3-1 (or the pseudogene TRBV3-2) and TRBJ1-2, with 8 bases matching TRBD1. Sequencing used peripheral blood. The CDR3 nucleotides are TGTGCCAGCAGCCAAGGGGGAACAGGGGGGTATGGCTACACCTTC. Encoded protein: CASSQGGTGGYGYTF.